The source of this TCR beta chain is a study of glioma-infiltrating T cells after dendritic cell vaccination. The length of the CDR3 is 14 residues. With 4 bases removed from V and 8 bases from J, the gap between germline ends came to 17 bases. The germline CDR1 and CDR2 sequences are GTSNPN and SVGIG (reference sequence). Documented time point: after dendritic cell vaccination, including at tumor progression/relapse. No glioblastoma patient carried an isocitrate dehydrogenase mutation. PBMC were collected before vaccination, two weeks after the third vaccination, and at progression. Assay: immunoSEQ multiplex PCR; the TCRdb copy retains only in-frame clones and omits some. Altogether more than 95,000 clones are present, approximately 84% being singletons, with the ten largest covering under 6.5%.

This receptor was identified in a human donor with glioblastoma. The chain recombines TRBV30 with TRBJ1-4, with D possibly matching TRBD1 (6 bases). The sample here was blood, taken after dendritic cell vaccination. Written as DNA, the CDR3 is TGTGCCTGGAATTCAGGGGTTTTATTGGAAAAACTGTTTTTT. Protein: CAWNSGVLLEKLFF.